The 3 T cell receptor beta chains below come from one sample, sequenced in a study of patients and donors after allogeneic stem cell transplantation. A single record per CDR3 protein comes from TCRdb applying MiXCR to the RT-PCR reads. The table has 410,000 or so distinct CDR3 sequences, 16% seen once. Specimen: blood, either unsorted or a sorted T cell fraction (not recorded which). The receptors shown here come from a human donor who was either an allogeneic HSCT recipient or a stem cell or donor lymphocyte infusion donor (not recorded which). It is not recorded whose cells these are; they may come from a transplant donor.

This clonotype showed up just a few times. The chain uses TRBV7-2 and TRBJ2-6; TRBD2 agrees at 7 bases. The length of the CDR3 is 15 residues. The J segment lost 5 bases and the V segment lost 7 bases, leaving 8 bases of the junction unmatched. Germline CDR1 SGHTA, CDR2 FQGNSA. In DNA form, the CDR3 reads TGTGCCAGCACCTTGGGGGGGATCAGGGCCAACGTCCTGACTTTC. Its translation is CASTLGGIRANVLTF.

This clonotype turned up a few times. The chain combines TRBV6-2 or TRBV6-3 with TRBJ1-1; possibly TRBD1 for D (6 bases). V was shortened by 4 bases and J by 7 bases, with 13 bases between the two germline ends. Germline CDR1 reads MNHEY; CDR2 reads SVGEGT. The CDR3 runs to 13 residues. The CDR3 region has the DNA TGTGCCAGCAGTTTAACAGGGATGGGTGAAGCTTTCTTT. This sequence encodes CASSLTGMGEAFF.

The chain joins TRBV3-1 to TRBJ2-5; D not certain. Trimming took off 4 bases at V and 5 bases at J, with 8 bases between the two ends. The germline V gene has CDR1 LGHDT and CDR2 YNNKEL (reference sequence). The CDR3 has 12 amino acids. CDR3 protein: CASSLNTETQYF. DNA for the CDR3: TGTGCCAGCAGCCTAAACACGGAGACCCAGTACTTC.